A single sample gave rise to the 3 T cell receptor beta chains below, sequenced in a study of T cell responses to AZD1222 COVID-19 vaccine. Repertoires were generated with immunoSEQ multiplex PCR, while TCRdb's copy carries only in-frame clones and drops some. This sample has around 200,000 clones, with 94% found just once. The sequencing used peripheral blood, collected 28 days after the second AZD1222 dose. The receptors come from an adult who received the AZD1222 COVID-19 vaccine.

This clone was seen a handful of times. This chain uses TRBV13 with TRBJ1-1; a weak D match, TRBD1 (5 bases). This CDR3 comprises 13 residues. V dropped 4 bases and J dropped 4 bases, with 10 bases sitting between them. From germline, CDR1 is PRHDT and CDR2 FYEKMQ (reference sequence). Written as DNA, the CDR3 is TGTGCCAGCAGCTCCCGACAGAGCACTGAAGCTTTCTTT. It translates to CASSSRQSTEAFF.

This rearrangement joins TRBV4-1 to TRBJ1-4; no clear D. Per germline, CDR1 MGHRA and CDR2 YSYEKL. The CDR3 consists of 17 residues. V was clipped by 0 bases and J by 0 bases, with 11 bases between them. CDR3 coding DNA: TGCGCCAGCAGCCAAGAGGGTGTTGCCCCAACTAATGAAAAACTGTTTTTT. Translation gives CASSQEGVAPTNEKLFF.

This rearrangement joins TRBV11-2 to TRBJ1-1; D unclear. CDR1 is SGHAT, CDR2 FQNNGV, per germline. The CDR3 has 14 residues. The V end was cut by 6 bases, the J end by 1 base, with 12 bases between. The CDR3, as DNA: TGTGCCAGCAGGAGACCGGGGAGGAACACTGAAGCTTTCTTT. It translates to CASRRPGRNTEAFF.